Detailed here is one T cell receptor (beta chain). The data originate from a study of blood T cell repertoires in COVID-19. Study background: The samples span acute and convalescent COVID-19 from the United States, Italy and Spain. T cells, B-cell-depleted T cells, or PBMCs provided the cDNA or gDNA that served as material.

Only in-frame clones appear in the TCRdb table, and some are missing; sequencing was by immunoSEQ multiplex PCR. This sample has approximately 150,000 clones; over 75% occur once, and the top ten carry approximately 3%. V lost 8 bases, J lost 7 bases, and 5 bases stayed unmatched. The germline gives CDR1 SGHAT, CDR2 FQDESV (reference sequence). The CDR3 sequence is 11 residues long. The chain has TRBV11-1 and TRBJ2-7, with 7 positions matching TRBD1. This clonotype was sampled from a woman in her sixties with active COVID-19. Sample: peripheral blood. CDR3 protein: CASGGQVEQYF. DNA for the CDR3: TGTGCCAGCGGCGGACAGGTAGAGCAGTACTTC.